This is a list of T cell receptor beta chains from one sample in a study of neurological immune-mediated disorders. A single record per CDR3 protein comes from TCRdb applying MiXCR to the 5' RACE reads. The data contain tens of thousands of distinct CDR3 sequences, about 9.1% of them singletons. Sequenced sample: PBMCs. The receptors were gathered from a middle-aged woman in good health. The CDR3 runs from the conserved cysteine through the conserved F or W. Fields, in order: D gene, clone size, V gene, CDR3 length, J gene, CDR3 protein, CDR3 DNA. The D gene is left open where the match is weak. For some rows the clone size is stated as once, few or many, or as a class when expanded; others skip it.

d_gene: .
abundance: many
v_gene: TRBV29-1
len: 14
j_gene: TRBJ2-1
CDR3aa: CSVVTTAPYNEQFF
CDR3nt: TGCAGCGTTGTCACGACTGCCCCCTACAATGAGCAGTTCTTC

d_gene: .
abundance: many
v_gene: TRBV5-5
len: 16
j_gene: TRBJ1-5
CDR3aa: CASSPRGGVGNQPQHF
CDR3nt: TGTGCCAGCAGCCCAAGGGGGGGGGTGGGCAATCAGCCCCAGCATTTT

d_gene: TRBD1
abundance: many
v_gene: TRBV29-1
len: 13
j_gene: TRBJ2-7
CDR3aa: CSVPGQGYYEQYF
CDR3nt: TGCAGCGTTCCCGGACAGGGTTACTACGAGCAGTACTTC

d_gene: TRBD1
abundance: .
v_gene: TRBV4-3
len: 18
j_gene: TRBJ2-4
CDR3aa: CASSDGTGDFLAKNIQYF
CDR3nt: TGCGCCAGCAGCGACGGGACAGGGGACTTCCTAGCCAAAAACATTCAGTACTTC

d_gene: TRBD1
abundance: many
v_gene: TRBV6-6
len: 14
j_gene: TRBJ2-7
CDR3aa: CASSSYQGVYEQYF
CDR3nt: TGTGCCAGCAGTTCTTACCAGGGGGTCTACGAGCAGTACTTC

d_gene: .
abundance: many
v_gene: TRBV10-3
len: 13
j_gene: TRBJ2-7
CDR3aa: CAIRLTSSYEQYF
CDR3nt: TGTGCCATCCGACTGACTAGCTCCTACGAGCAGTACTTC

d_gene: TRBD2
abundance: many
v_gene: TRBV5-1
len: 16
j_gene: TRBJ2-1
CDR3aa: CASSAVGAGGYNEQFF
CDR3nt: TGCGCCAGCAGCGCCGTAGGCGCGGGAGGGTACAATGAGCAGTTCTTC

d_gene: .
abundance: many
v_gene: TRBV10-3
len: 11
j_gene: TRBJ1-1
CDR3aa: CAIMENTEAFF
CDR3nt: TGTGCCATCATGGAGAACACTGAAGCTTTCTTT

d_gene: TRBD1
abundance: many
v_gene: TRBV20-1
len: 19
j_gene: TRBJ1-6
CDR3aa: CSARDPYGQGLNYNSPLHF
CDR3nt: TGCAGTGCTAGAGATCCCTACGGACAGGGCTTGAACTATAATTCACCCCTCCACTTT

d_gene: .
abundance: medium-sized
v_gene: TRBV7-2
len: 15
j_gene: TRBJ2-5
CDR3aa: CASSLVAQGQETQYF
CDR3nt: TGTGCCAGCAGCTTAGTAGCCCAGGGGCAAGAGACCCAGTACTTC

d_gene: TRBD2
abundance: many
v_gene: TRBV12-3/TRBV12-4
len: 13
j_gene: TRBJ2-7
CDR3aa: CASRSGRGYEQYF
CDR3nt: TGTGCCAGCAGGAGCGGGAGAGGGTACGAGCAGTACTTC

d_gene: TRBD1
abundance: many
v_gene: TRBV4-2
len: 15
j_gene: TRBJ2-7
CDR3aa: CASRAGTGVDGEQYF
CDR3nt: TGTGCCAGCAGGGCCGGGACAGGAGTTGATGGCGAGCAGTACTTC

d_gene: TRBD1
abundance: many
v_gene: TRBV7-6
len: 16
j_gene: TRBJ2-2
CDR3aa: CASSFGQGRGTGELFF
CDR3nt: TGTGCCAGCAGTTTCGGACAGGGTAGAGGGACCGGGGAGCTGTTTTTT

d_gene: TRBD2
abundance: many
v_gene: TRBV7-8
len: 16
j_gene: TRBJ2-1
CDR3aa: CASSLALGLAYNEQFF
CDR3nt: TGTGCCAGCAGCTTAGCTTTAGGACTAGCGTACAATGAGCAGTTCTTC

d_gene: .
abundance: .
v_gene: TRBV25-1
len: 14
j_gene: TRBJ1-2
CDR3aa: CASSESLKNYGYTF
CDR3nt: TGTGCCAGCAGTGAAAGCCTTAAAAACTATGGCTACACCTTC

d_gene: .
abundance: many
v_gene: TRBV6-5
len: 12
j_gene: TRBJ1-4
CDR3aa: CASCTGNEKLFF
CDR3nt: TGTGCCAGCTGTACAGGGAATGAAAAACTGTTTTTT

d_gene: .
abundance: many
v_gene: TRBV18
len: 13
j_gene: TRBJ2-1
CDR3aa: CASSPARDNEQFF
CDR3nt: TGTGCCAGCTCCCCGGCCCGGGACAATGAGCAGTTCTTC

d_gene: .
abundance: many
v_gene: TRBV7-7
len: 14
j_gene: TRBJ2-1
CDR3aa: CASGPFGSYNEQFF
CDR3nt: TGTGCCAGCGGGCCCTTCGGGTCCTACAATGAGCAGTTCTTC

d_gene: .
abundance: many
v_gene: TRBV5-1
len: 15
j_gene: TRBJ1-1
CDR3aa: CASSLGVRGATEAFF
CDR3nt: TGCGCCAGCAGCTTGGGCGTTAGGGGGGCGACTGAAGCTTTCTTT

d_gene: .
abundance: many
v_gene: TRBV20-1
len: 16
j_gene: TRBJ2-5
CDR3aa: CSARDDWAGRGETQYF
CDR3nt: TGCAGTGCTAGAGATGATTGGGCGGGTAGGGGAGAGACCCAGTACTTC

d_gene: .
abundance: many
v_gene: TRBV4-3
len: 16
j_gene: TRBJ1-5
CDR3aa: CASSQDRGWGNQPQHF
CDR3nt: TGCGCCAGCAGCCAAGACAGGGGATGGGGCAATCAGCCCCAGCATTTT

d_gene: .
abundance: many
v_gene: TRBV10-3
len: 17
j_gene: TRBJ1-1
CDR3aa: CAIRSAIRSGSDTEAFF
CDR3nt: TGTGCCATCAGGTCCGCTATCCGGTCTGGATCTGACACTGAAGCTTTCTTT

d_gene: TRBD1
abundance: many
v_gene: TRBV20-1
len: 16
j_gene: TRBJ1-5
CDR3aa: CSARARDRGEGQPQHF
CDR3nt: TGCAGTGCTAGAGCCCGGGACAGGGGGGAAGGTCAGCCCCAGCATTTT

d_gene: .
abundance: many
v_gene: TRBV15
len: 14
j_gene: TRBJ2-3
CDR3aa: CATSRGRGADTQYF
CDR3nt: TGTGCCACCAGCAGAGGCAGGGGGGCAGATACGCAGTATTTT

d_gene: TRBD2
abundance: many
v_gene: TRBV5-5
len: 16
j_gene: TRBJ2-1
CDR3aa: CASSLSSGSFYNEQFF
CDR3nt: TGTGCCAGCAGCTTGTCTAGCGGGAGTTTCTACAATGAGCAGTTCTTC

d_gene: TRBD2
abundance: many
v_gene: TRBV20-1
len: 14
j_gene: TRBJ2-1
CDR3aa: CSARFAGVGNEQFF
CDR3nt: TGCAGTGCTAGGTTTGCGGGAGTTGGGAATGAGCAGTTCTTC

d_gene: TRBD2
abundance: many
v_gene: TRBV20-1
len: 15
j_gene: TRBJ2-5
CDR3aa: CSARDNLAVQETQYF
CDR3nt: TGCAGTGCTAGAGATAATCTAGCGGTCCAAGAGACCCAGTACTTC

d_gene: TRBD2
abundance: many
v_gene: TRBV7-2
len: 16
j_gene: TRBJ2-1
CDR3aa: CASSLRGGITYNEQFF
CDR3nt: TGTGCCAGCAGCCTACGCGGGGGAATTACCTACAATGAGCAGTTCTTC

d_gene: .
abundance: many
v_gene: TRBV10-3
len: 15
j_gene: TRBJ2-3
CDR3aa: CAISDPGGEADTQYF
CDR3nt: TGTGCCATCAGTGATCCAGGGGGGGAAGCAGATACGCAGTATTTT

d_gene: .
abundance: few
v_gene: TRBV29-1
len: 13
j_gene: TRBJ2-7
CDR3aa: CSVGPASSYEQYF
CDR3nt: TGCAGCGTTGGGCCGGCTAGCTCCTACGAGCAGTACTTC

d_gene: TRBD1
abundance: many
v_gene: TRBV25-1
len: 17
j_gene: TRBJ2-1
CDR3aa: CASSAITGGSSYNEQFF
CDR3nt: TGTGCCAGCAGTGCCATCACAGGGGGGAGCTCCTACAATGAGCAGTTCTTC

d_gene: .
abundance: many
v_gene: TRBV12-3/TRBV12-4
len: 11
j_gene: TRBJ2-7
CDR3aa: CASSDAYEQYF
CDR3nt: TGTGCCAGCAGCGACGCGTACGAGCAGTACTTC

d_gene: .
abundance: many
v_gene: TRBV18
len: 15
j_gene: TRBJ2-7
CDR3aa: CASSPPWGGGDEQYF
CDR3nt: TGTGCCAGCTCACCTCCGTGGGGTGGCGGGGACGAGCAGTACTTC

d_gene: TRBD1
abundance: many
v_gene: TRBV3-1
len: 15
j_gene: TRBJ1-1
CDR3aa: CASSQGTGGRTEAFF
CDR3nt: TGTGCCAGCAGCCAAGGGACAGGGGGAAGGACTGAAGCTTTCTTT

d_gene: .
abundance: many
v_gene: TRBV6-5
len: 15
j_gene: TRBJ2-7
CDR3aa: CASSYSTARSYEQYF
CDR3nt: TGTGCCAGCAGTTACTCGACCGCGCGCTCCTACGAGCAGTACTTC

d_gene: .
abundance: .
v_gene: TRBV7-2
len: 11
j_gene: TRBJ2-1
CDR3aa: CASSLGPRQFF
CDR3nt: TGTGCCAGCAGCTTAGGGCCTCGGCAGTTCTTC

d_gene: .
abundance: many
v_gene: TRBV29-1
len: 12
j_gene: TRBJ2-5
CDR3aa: CSVVGTTETQYF
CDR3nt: TGCAGCGTCGTGGGCACTACGGAGACCCAGTACTTC

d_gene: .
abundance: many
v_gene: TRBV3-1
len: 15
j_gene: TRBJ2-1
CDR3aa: CASRKNGGVINEQFF
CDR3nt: TGTGCCAGCAGAAAAAACGGGGGAGTTATTAATGAGCAGTTCTTC

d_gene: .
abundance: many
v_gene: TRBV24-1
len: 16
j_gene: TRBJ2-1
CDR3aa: CATSDTTVLSYNEQFF
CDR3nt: TGTGCCACCAGTGATACAACAGTGCTATCCTACAATGAGCAGTTCTTC

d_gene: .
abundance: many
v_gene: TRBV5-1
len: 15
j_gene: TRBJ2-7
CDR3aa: CASSLGGPTGYEQYF
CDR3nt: TGCGCCAGCAGCTTGGGAGGACCGACGGGCTACGAGCAGTACTTC

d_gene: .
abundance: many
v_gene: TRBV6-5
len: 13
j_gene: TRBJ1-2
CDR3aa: CASREADLYGYTF
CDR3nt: TGTGCCAGCAGAGAAGCAGACCTCTATGGCTACACCTTC

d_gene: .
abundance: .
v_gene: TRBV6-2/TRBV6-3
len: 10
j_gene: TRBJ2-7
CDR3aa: CASSDYDQYF
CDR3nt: TGTGCCAGCAGCGACTACGATCAGTACTTC

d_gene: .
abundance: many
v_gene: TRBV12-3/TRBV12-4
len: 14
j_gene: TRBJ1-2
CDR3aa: CASSVQGSNYGYTF
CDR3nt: TGTGCCAGCAGCGTTCAGGGATCGAACTATGGCTACACCTTC

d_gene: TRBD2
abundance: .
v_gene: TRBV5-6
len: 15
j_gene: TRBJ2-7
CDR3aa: CASTYAGGRGYEQYF
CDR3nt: TGTGCCAGCACCTACGCGGGCGGGAGGGGCTACGAGCAGTACTTC

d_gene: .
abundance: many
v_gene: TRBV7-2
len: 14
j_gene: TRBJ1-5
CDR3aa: CASSWSGGNQPQHF
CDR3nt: TGTGCCAGCAGCTGGAGCGGGGGCAATCAGCCCCAGCATTTT